Presented here are 27 T cell receptor beta chains from one specimen sequenced in a study of cytomegalovirus exposure and HLA in healthy donors. PCR primers comprised 60 Vbeta and 13 Jbeta primers. Using immunoSEQ multiplex PCR, the repertoire was profiled, and TCRdb retains in-frame clones only, with some absent. The profile shows some 160,000 clones, roughly 80% of them singletons. The sample comprised PBMCs. The receptor source for this set is a male donor in good health and CMV-seronegative.

The chain couples TRBV5-5 to TRBJ2-1, with a tentative D call TRBD2 (6 bases). This CDR3 contains 14 residues. Germline CDR1 SGHKS, CDR2 YYEKEE (reference sequence). V was cut by 4 bases and J by 4 bases, with 12 bases left in between. CDR3 loop: CASSLSGYYNEQFF. In DNA form, the CDR3 reads TGTGCCAGCAGCCTTAGCGGCTATTACAATGAGCAGTTCTTC.

This clone appeared once. This sequence joins TRBV27 and TRBJ1-6; no clear D gene. The V end lost 0 bases, the J end lost 14 bases, and 17 bases lay between the germline ends. Germline V gives CDR1 MNHEY, CDR2 SMNVEV (reference sequence). This CDR3 spans 15 amino acids. CDR3 DNA: TGTGCCAGCAGTTTATCGGACTCCACCCTTAGAACCCTCCACTTT. Encoded protein: CASSLSDSTLRTLHF.

This chain connects TRBV5-1 to TRBJ2-3; D gene uncertain. V lost 0 bases to trimming and J lost 5 bases, with 7 bases between them. The CDR3 sequence is 13 residues long. Looked up from germline, CDR1 is SGHRS and CDR2 is YFSETQ. The CDR3: CASSLANRDTQYF. The CDR3 coding sequence is TGCGCCAGCAGCTTGGCCAACAGAGATACGCAGTATTTT.

The CDR3 reads CASSGTGGSYNEQFF. The CDR3 DNA is TGTGCCAGCAGCGGCACCGGGGGCTCCTACAATGAGCAGTTCTTC. This chain links TRBV7-3 with TRBJ2-1; D is perhaps TRBD2 (6 bases). The germline V gene has CDR1 SGHTA and CDR2 FQGTGA. The ends were cut back, 5 bases at V and 0 bases at J, with 11 bases in the middle. The CDR3 contains 15 residues.

J is TRBJ2-1 and V is TRBV5-4, with TRBD2 identical over 9 bases. Trimming at V came to 4 bases and at J to 6 bases, leaving 8 bases not matched to a gene. This CDR3 has 15 amino acids. The germline CDR1 and CDR2 sequences are SGHNT and YYREEE (reference sequence). The CDR3 reads CASSPSGAGGNEQFF. The CDR3 nucleotides read TGTGCCAGCAGCCCTTCCGGAGCGGGGGGCAATGAGCAGTTCTTC.

V is TRBV2 and J is TRBJ1-2; 11 bases agree with TRBD1. CDR3 size: 13 residues. CDR1 is SNHLY and CDR2 is FYNNEI in the germline V gene. V lost 8 bases to trimming and J lost 7 bases; unmatched junction nucleotides: 6. CDR3 in DNA: TGTGCCAGCGCGGGACAGGGGGTTGGTGGCTACACCTTC. Amino acid sequence: CASAGQGVGGYTF.

The chain recombines TRBV2 with TRBJ1-6; no firm D call. Germline V gene data show CDR1 as SNHLY and CDR2 as FYNNEI. V dropped 2 bases and J dropped 6 bases, with 8 bases sitting between them. This CDR3 region has 14 residues. The CDR3 nucleotides are TGTGCCAGCAGTGAAAGCAGGTCTAATTCACCCCTCCACTTT. Translating it yields CASSESRSNSPLHF. The complete variable domain, with remaining parts taken from reference TRBV2 and TRBJ1-6, reads EPEVTQTPSHQVTQMGQEVILRCVPISNHLYFYWYRQILGQKVEFLVSFYNNEISEKSEIFDDQFSVERPDGSNFTLKIRSTKLEDSAMYFCASSESRSNSPLHFGNGTRLTVT.

This clone has only one observation. The chain has TRBV19 and TRBJ2-4, with TRBD2 as a possible D gene (6 bases). Trimming took 3 bases from V and 8 from J, leaving 14 bases between them. Germline assignment: CDR1 LNHDA and CDR2 SQIVND (reference sequence). There are 14 residues in the CDR3. The CDR3 nucleotides are TGTGCCAGTAGTATCGCGGGGACTGAGTACATTCAGTACTTC. Translation: CASSIAGTEYIQYF.

The CDR3 loop is CASSAQKVTNEKLFF. CDR3 sequence (DNA): TGTGCCAGCAGTGCCCAGAAAGTAACAAATGAAAAACTGTTTTTT. The chain couples TRBV2 to TRBJ1-4; D gene uncertain. CDR3 length: 15 residues. Trimming took off 4 bases at V and 5 bases at J, with 14 bases between the two ends. Germline CDR1 reads SNHLY; CDR2 reads FYNNEI.

V usage is TRBV19 and J usage is TRBJ2-2; a possible D gene is TRBD1 (6 bases). V was shortened by 6 bases and J by 6 bases, with 11 bases between the two germline ends. The CDR3 loop spans 13 amino acids. Germline V CDR1 and CDR2: LNHDA, SQIVND (reference sequence). CDR3 protein: CASRTTGSGELFF. In nucleotides, the CDR3 is TGTGCCAGTAGAACTACAGGGTCCGGGGAGCTGTTTTTT.

This clone showed up just a few times. V gene TRBV27 combines with J gene TRBJ2-1; 9 positions agree with TRBD2. Looked up from germline, CDR1 is MNHEY and CDR2 is SMNVEV (reference sequence). CDR3 length equals 14 residues. V shed 11 bases and J 4 bases; nucleotides not matched to a gene: 9. The CDR3 spells CAGRGRASYNEQFF. The CDR3 bases are TGTGCCGGGCGCGGGAGGGCCTCGTACAATGAGCAGTTCTTC.

The rearrangement links TRBV7-8 to TRBJ2-2; D not resolved. The CDR3 totals 13 residues. CDR1 and CDR2 from the germline V gene are SGHVS and FQNEAQ. Trimming stripped 2 bases from V and 7 bases from J, with 8 bases between. The CDR3 region is CASSLRGDGELFF. Here the CDR3 DNA reads TGTGCCAGCAGCTTACGAGGAGACGGGGAGCTGTTTTTT.

Comment on this clone: Other DNA sequences in this specimen translate into the identical CDR3. This chain joins TRBV5-4 and TRBJ2-3, with TRBD2 matching over 12 bases. Germline V gene data show CDR1 as SGHNT and CDR2 as YYREEE (reference sequence). The CDR3 totals 16 residues. Unmatched junction bases numbered 4, after V lost 4 bases and J lost 1 base. The CDR3 reads CASSPRLAGGTDTQYF. The CDR3 region has the DNA TGTGCCAGCAGCCCTAGACTAGCGGGGGGCACAGATACGCAGTATTTT.

The chain links TRBV5-4 to TRBJ2-7, with unresolved D. Germline values: CDR1 SGHNT, CDR2 YYREEE (reference sequence). The ends were cut back, 3 bases at V and 0 bases at J, with 10 bases in the middle. This CDR3 contains 14 residues. CDR3 loop: CASSSEASSYEQYF. In DNA form, the CDR3 reads TGTGCCAGCAGCTCCGAAGCGAGCTCCTACGAGCAGTACTTC.

This clone was seen only once. The chain joins TRBV5-5 to TRBJ1-1; TRBD1 might be the D (5 bases). Germline assignment: CDR1 SGHKS and CDR2 YYEKEE (reference sequence). The CDR3 sequence is 11 residues long. V gave up 4 bases and J gave up 11 bases, with 12 bases separating them. The CDR3 is CASSQWGVAFF. CDR3 DNA: TGTGCCAGCAGCCAATGGGGGGTGGCTTTCTTT.

Written as DNA, the CDR3 is TGCGCCAGCAGCGCCGCCCCGGGGGGCACTGAAGCTTTCTTT. It encodes CASSAAPGGTEAFF. The rearrangement joins TRBV5-1 to TRBJ1-1; D may be TRBD1 (5 bases). The CDR3 sequence is 14 residues long. V gave up 4 bases and J gave up 4 bases, with 14 bases separating them. The V gene's germline CDR1 is SGHRS and CDR2 YFSETQ. The full variable domain, its missing parts supplied by reference TRBV5-1 and TRBJ1-1, is KAGVTQTPRYLIKTRGQQVTLSCSPISGHRSVSWYQQTPGQGLQFLFEYFSETQRNKGNFPGRFSGRQFSNSRSEMNVSTLELGDSALYLCASSAAPGGTEAFFGQGTRLTVV.

This clone came up a few times. This chain links TRBV7-8 with TRBJ2-1; no firm D call. The length of the CDR3 is 15 residues. The V end was cut by 1 base, the J end by 6 bases, with 13 bases between. Germline V gene sequence: CDR1 SGHVS, CDR2 FQNEAQ. The CDR3 region is CASSLGASLGNEQFF. CDR3 sequence (DNA): TGTGCCAGCAGCTTAGGGGCATCGCTGGGCAATGAGCAGTTCTTC.

Here the CDR3 reads CASSPLPGLADYEQYF. The CDR3 DNA reads as TGTGCCAGCAGCCCCCTCCCGGGACTAGCGGACTACGAGCAGTACTTC. The rearrangement uses TRBV7-2 and TRBJ2-7; 11 nucleotides line up with TRBD2. CDR1 is SGHTA and CDR2 is FQGNSA in the germline V gene. The V gene end was trimmed by 5 bases and the J gene end by 3 bases; junction bases not matched to a gene: 9. CDR3 length: 16 amino acids.

This rearrangement joins TRBV6-1 to TRBJ2-7, with 14 bases identical to TRBD2. After removal of 6 bases from V and 5 bases from J, the junction contained 3 bases not matched to a gene. Germline-derived CDR1 and CDR2 are MNHNS and SASEGT. There are 14 residues in the CDR3. The CDR3 DNA follows: TGTGCCAGCAGGGGACTAGCGGGAGACCACGAGCAGTACTTC. Encoded protein: CASRGLAGDHEQYF.

The chain uses TRBV28 and TRBJ1-1, with 9 bases aligning to TRBD1. The CDR3 is 16 residues long. The V gene's germline CDR1 is MDHEN and CDR2 SYDVKM. Trimming cost V 4 bases and J 1 base; bases outside gene matches: 7. CDR3 sequence: CASSYRGPSWNTEAFF. In DNA, the CDR3 is TGTGCCAGCAGTTACAGGGGGCCGAGTTGGAACACTGAAGCTTTCTTT.

This sequence joins TRBV27 and TRBJ2-1; TRBD1 might be the D (6 bases). This CDR3 has 14 amino acids. V shed 5 bases and J shed 6 bases, with 14 bases lying between them. Per the germline V gene, CDR1 is MNHEY and CDR2 is SMNVEV (reference sequence). The CDR3 DNA sequence: TGTGCCAGCAGTCCACCGACAGGTTTCAATGAGCAGTTCTTC. It is translated as CASSPPTGFNEQFF.

V and J are TRBV7-8 and TRBJ2-1; TRBD2 agrees at 7 bases. The CDR3 runs to 17 residues. With 2 bases clipped from V and 0 bases from J, the junction kept 7 bases outside the gene matches. Germline values: CDR1 SGHVS, CDR2 FQNEAQ. In DNA, the CDR3 is TGTGCCAGCAGCTTAAGGTTAGGCGGGAGCTCCTACAATGAGCAGTTCTTC. It encodes CASSLRLGGSSYNEQFF.

This clone was seen once. The chain has TRBV27 and TRBJ2-3; 7 nucleotides match TRBD2. Looked up from germline, CDR1 is MNHEY and CDR2 is SMNVEV (reference sequence). This CDR3 comprises 17 residues. V shed 2 bases and J 3 bases; nucleotides not matched to a gene: 11. The CDR3 DNA reads as TGTGCCAGCAGTTTACTCGGGACTATAGGACTAACAGATACGCAGTATTTT. This gives the protein CASSLLGTIGLTDTQYF.

The chain has TRBV6-5 and TRBJ1-1, with 10 positions matching TRBD1. CDR1 and CDR2 (germline): MNHEY, SVGAGI. The ends lost 2 bases at V and 4 bases at J; junction bases unmatched: 1. The CDR3 consists of 14 residues. CDR3 bases: TGTGCCAGCAGTTACGACAGGGGGCTCACTGAAGCTTTCTTT. It codes for CASSYDRGLTEAFF.

The chain carries TRBV2 and TRBJ2-7, with a possible D match to TRBD1 (6 bases). The CDR3 totals 13 residues. Germline values: CDR1 SNHLY, CDR2 FYNNEI. V lost 7 bases, J lost 3 bases, and 13 bases lay in between. The chain's CDR3 is CASMLETGYEQYF. In DNA form, the CDR3 reads TGTGCCAGCATGTTGGAGACAGGCTACGAGCAGTACTTC.

The chain employs TRBV4-2 and TRBJ1-2; 11 bases map to TRBD1. There are 17 residues in the CDR3. V lost 0 bases and J lost 4; bases outside the gene matches: 7. Germline CDR1 LGHNA, CDR2 YNFKEQ. Here the CDR3 reads CASSQERTGGWGYGYTF. The CDR3 DNA reads as TGTGCCAGCAGCCAAGAACGGACAGGGGGCTGGGGCTATGGCTACACCTTC.

The CDR3 DNA reads TGTGCCAGCAGCTTTCAGGGATCCGGGGAGCTGTTTTTT. Amino acid sequence: CASSFQGSGELFF. This chain connects TRBV7-6 to TRBJ2-2; D possibly corresponds to TRBD1 (5 bases). Germline V CDR1 and CDR2: SGHVS, FNYEAQ. V was clipped by 3 bases and J by 6 bases, with 8 bases between them. CDR3 length equals 13 residues.